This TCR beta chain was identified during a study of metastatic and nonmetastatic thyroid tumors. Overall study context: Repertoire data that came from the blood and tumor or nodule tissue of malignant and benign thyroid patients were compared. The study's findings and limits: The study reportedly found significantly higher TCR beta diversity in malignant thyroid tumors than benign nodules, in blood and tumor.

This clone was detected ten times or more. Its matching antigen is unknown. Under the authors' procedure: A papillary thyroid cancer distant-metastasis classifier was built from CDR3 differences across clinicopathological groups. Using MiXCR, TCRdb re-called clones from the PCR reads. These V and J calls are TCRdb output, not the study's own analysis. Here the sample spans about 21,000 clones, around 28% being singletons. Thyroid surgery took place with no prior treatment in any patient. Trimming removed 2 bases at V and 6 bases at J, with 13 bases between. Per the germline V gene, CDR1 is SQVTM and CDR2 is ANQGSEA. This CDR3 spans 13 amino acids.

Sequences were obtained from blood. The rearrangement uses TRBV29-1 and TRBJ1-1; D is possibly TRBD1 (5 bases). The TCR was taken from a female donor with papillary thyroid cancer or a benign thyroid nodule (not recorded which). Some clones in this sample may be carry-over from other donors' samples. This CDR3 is CSVEFAGWPEAFF. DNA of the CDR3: TGCAGCGTTGAATTCGCAGGGTGGCCTGAAGCTTTCTTT.